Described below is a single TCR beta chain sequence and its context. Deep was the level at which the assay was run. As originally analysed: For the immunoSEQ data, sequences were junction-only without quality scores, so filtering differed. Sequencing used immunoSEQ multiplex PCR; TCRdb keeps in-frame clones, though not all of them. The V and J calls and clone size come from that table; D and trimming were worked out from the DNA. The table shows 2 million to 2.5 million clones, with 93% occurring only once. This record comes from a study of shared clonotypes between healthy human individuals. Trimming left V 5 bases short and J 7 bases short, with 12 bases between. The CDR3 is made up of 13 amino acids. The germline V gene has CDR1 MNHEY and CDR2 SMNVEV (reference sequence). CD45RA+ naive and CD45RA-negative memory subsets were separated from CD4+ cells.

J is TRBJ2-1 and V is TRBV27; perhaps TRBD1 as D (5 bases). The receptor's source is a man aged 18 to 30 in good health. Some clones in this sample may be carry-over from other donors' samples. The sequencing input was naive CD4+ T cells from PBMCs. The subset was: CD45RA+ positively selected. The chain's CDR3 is CASSLEGVNEQFF. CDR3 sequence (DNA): TGTGCCAGCAGTCTGGAAGGGGTGAATGAGCAGTTCTTC.